A single sample is the source of the 23 T cell receptor beta chains below, sequenced in a study of blood T cell repertoires in COVID-19. Sequencing used immunoSEQ multiplex PCR; TCRdb keeps in-frame clones, though not all of them. The profile shows 60,000 to 100,000 clones, around 90% of them singletons. Sequencing input: peripheral blood. Receptors originate from a man aged 50 or older with active COVID-19.

The rearrangement joins TRBV9 to TRBJ2-5; 14 nucleotides line up with TRBD2. V lost 3 bases to trimming and J lost 2 bases; unmatched junction nucleotides: 3. This CDR3 comprises 16 residues. Germline-derived CDR1 and CDR2 are SGDLS and YYNGEE. CDR3 nucleotides: TGTGCCAGCAGCGACGGACTAGCGGGGGGACAAGAGACCCAGTACTTC. As protein: CASSDGLAGGQETQYF.

This chain links TRBV28 with TRBJ1-1; a possible D gene is TRBD1 (6 bases). Trimming took off 3 bases at V and 4 bases at J, with 15 bases between the two ends. Germline V gene sequence: CDR1 MDHEN, CDR2 SYDVKM. CDR3 length: 15 residues. CDR3 loop: CASSLNQGRGTEAFF. The CDR3 region has the DNA TGTGCCAGCAGTTTGAATCAGGGGCGAGGCACTGAAGCTTTCTTT.

CDR3 protein: CASSPRASRSYEQYF. In nucleotides, the CDR3 is TGTGCCAGCAGTCCCCGGGCTAGCCGAAGTTACGAGCAGTACTTC. The J gene is TRBJ2-7, the V gene TRBV28; D possibly corresponds to TRBD2 (5 bases). There are 15 residues in the CDR3. Germline V gene lookup returns CDR1 MDHEN and CDR2 SYDVKM. Trimming took 5 bases from V and 4 from J, leaving 18 bases between them.

V gene TRBV12-3 or TRBV12-4 combines with J gene TRBJ2-7; D is unresolved. The V end lost 6 bases, the J end lost 7 bases, and 10 bases lay between the germline ends. The CDR3 consists of 11 residues. The CDR3 region is CASRESVEQYF. The CDR3 region has the DNA TGTGCCAGCAGGGAGAGTGTGGAGCAGTACTTC.

The V call is TRBV9, the J call TRBJ2-2; D call uncertain. The germline V gene has CDR1 SGDLS and CDR2 YYNGEE. This CDR3 is built from 13 residues. V was pared by 3 bases and J by 6 bases, with 9 bases between. This CDR3 reads CASSAPSAGELFF. The CDR3 DNA reads as TGTGCCAGCAGCGCCCCTTCGGCCGGGGAGCTGTTTTTT.

The table lists this clone with a count of one. This chain uses TRBV19 with TRBJ2-1; perhaps TRBD1 as D (5 bases). Trimming pared 2 bases from V and 7 bases from J, leaving 9 bases between. This CDR3 is built from 13 residues. CDR1 and CDR2 (germline): LNHDA, SQIVND (reference sequence). In nucleotides, the CDR3 is TGTGCCAGTAGTATAAAGACAGCAAATGAGCAGTTCTTC. It codes for CASSIKTANEQFF. Supplemented by reference TRBV19 and TRBJ2-1, the full variable domain reads DGGITQSPKYLFRKEGQNVTLSCEQNLNHDAMYWYRQDPGQGLRLIYYSQIVNDFQKGDIAEGYSVSREKKESFPLTVTSAQKNPTAFYLCASSIKTANEQFFGPGTRLTVL.

The chain couples TRBV11-2 to TRBJ1-5; D remains ambiguous. Trimming left V 3 bases short and J 0 bases short, with 9 bases between. Germline V gene sequence: CDR1 SGHAT, CDR2 FQNNGV. This CDR3 is 15 amino acids long. CDR3 sequence: CASSFLLYSNQPQHF. Here the CDR3 DNA reads TGTGCCAGCAGCTTTTTACTTTATAGCAATCAGCCCCAGCATTTT.

The CDR3 bases are TGTGCCATCAGTGATCCAGCCGGGGAGCTGTTTTTT. Amino acids: CAISDPAGELFF. The chain uses TRBV10-3 and TRBJ2-2; D remains unclear. Germline V gene sequence: CDR1 ENHRY, CDR2 SYGVKD. Trimming left V 3 bases short and J 6 bases short, with 5 bases between. CDR3 length: 12 amino acids.

The chain carries TRBV11-1 and TRBJ2-3, with TRBD2 as a possible D gene (5 bases). Germline V gene sequence: CDR1 SGHAT, CDR2 FQDESV (reference sequence). V lost 4 bases and J 2 bases, leaving 7 bases between the germline ends. The CDR3 is 13 residues long. CDR3 amino acids: CASSSGNTDTQYF. In DNA, the CDR3 is TGTGCCAGCAGCTCCGGGAACACAGATACGCAGTATTTT.

This chain connects TRBV5-6 to TRBJ1-2, with TRBD1 matching over 9 bases. This CDR3 spans 17 amino acids. After removal of 2 bases from V and 8 bases from J, the junction contained 16 bases not matched to a gene. Germline assignment: CDR1 SGHDT and CDR2 YYEEEE. The CDR3 region is CASSFSPSETGGAGYTF. The CDR3, as DNA: TGTGCCAGCAGCTTTTCCCCCTCCGAGACAGGGGGTGCGGGCTACACCTTC.

The V call is TRBV29-1, the J call TRBJ2-7; D not certain. Germline-derived CDR1 and CDR2 are SQVTM and ANQGSEA. CDR3 size: 12 residues. The V end was cut by 7 bases, the J end by 0 bases, with 10 bases between. CDR3 loop: CSASQSSYEQYF. The CDR3 region has the DNA TGCAGCGCGTCCCAGTCCTCCTACGAGCAGTACTTC.

V usage is TRBV5-1 and J usage is TRBJ2-7, with 10 bases fitting TRBD2. J was trimmed by 4 bases and V by 1 base; bases with no gene match: 2. Germline CDR1 and CDR2: SGHRS and YFSETQ. This CDR3 contains 14 residues. For the CDR3, the DNA is TGCGCCAGCAGCTTGCTGACTAGCGGGTACGAGCAGTACTTC. Translation: CASSLLTSGYEQYF.

In its sample, this clone was seen once. V and J are TRBV5-4 and TRBJ2-3; the match to TRBD2 covers 8 bases. Trimming cost V 2 bases and J 2 bases; bases outside gene matches: 4. There are 15 residues in the CDR3. The germline CDR1 and CDR2 sequences are SGHNT and YYREEE (reference sequence). The CDR3 DNA sequence: TGTGCCAGCAGCTTAGCGGGGGCGATCACAGATACGCAGTATTTT. Translated: CASSLAGAITDTQYF.

This sequence joins TRBV21-1 and TRBJ1-6; the D call in the table, TRBD1, was not verified against the DNA. TRBV21-1 has pseudogene status. The CDR3 sequence is 11 residues long. The CDR3, as DNA: TGTGAAGGGGGCTGGATTTCACCCCTCCACTTT. This translates into CEGGWISPLHF.

DNA for the CDR3: TGTGCCAGCAGCCATCAGGGGGATCAGCCCCAGCATTTT. Translation: CASSHQGDQPQHF. The chain has TRBV3-1 (or the pseudogene TRBV3-2) and TRBJ1-5; 7 bases align to TRBD1. Germline CDR1 is LGHDT and CDR2 is YNNKEL (reference sequence). The J segment lost 5 bases and the V segment lost 3 bases, leaving 1 base of the junction unmatched. The CDR3 has 13 amino acids.

The V call is TRBV7-9, the J call TRBJ2-7; perhaps TRBD2 as D (6 bases). Germline values: CDR1 SEHNR, CDR2 FQNEAQ (reference sequence). The CDR3 spans 14 residues. Trimming removed 5 bases at V and 2 bases at J, with 13 bases between. The CDR3 DNA is TGTGCCAGCAGCCCCCCGGAGGGGCCCTACGAGCAGTACTTC. Protein sequence: CASSPPEGPYEQYF.

V gene TRBV20-1 combines with J gene TRBJ2-7; TRBD2 agrees at 7 bases. CDR1 and CDR2 from the germline V gene are DFQATT and SNEGSKA (reference sequence). Trimming removed 3 bases from V and 4 bases from J; junction bases left unmatched: 0. The CDR3 is 11 amino acids. The CDR3 DNA reads TGCAGTGCTAGGCGGGAGTACGAGCAGTACTTC. Amino acids: CSARREYEQYF.

This chain joins TRBV2 and TRBJ2-3; perhaps TRBD2 as D (6 bases). Trimming took 6 bases from V and 3 from J, leaving 13 bases between them. CDR1 and CDR2 (germline): SNHLY, FYNNEI. The CDR3 loop spans 14 amino acids. The CDR3 nucleotides read TGTGCCAGCAGGAAGCCGGGGGAGACAGATACGCAGTATTTT. Protein sequence: CASRKPGETDTQYF.

The chain links TRBV11-2 to TRBJ2-5; no clear D. V lost 5 bases and J lost 7, with 11 bases in between. The CDR3 totals 12 residues. The V gene's germline CDR1 is SGHAT and CDR2 FQNNGV. Here the CDR3 DNA reads TGTGCCAGCAGCGTAGGGTTCGGGACCCAGTACTTC. It yields the protein CASSVGFGTQYF.

This rearrangement joins TRBV3-1 (or the pseudogene TRBV3-2) to TRBJ1-4; D is unclear. V was trimmed by 1 base and J by 8 bases, leaving 5 bases between them. This CDR3 region has 12 residues. Germline V gene data show CDR1 as LGHDT and CDR2 as YNNKEL (reference sequence). The CDR3 DNA is TGTGCCAGCAGCCAAGTTCGGGAAAAACTGTTTTTT. Translation: CASSQVREKLFF.

The rearrangement joins TRBV6-5 to TRBJ2-2, with D hard to call. CDR3 length: 15 amino acids. Trimming stripped 5 bases from V and 3 bases from J, with 13 bases between. In germline, CDR1 is MNHEY, CDR2 SVGAGI. CDR3 amino acids: CASSPTLEHTGELFF. The CDR3 DNA follows: TGTGCCAGCAGTCCCACCTTGGAGCACACCGGGGAGCTGTTTTTT.

In DNA, the CDR3 is TGTGCCAGCAGCCCCCGGACTACTGAGCAGTACTTC. It translates to CASSPRTTEQYF. V usage is TRBV14 and J usage is TRBJ2-7, with D maybe TRBD2 (6 bases). Germline V gives CDR1 SGHDN, CDR2 FVKESK. Deletions cut 4 bases from V and 7 bases from J, with 11 bases between. The CDR3 is made up of 12 amino acids.

The V call is TRBV30, the J call TRBJ1-2; 7 nucleotides agree with TRBD1. Looked up from germline, CDR1 is GTSNPN and CDR2 is SVGIG (reference sequence). The CDR3 extends over 14 amino acids. Trimming took 5 bases from V and 8 from J; bases not matched to a gene: 14. The CDR3 loop is CAWARQGGLQGYTF. The DNA for the CDR3 is TGTGCCTGGGCACGACAGGGCGGTCTCCAGGGCTACACCTTC.